This entry is about one TCR beta chain. Its antigen remains unidentified. These data come from a study of STAT5B mutations in CD4+ large granular lymphocyte leukemia. Overall study results and limits: No patients shared main leukemic clonotypes, though roughly 25% appeared at low frequency elsewhere. Without putative leukemic clones, patient CD4-sorted repertoires remained more clonal than healthy CD4+ repertoires.

How the authors handled the data: The detection floor for productive clonotype frequency was 2.59 x 10-5. The data were produced by immunoSEQ multiplex PCR, yet TCRdb's version contains in-frame clones alone and is incomplete. D and trimming were read from the DNA, whereas the V and J calls and clone size are those reported in that table. Here the sample spans some 35,000 clones, roughly 76% being singletons. Deletions cut 6 bases from V and 10 bases from J, with 15 bases between. CDR3 size: 12 residues. Looked up from germline, CDR1 is LGHNT and CDR2 is FRNRAP. The rearrangement uses TRBV12-5 and TRBJ1-1; D possibly corresponds to TRBD1 (6 bases). The TCR was taken from a human donor in good health. The material sequenced was CD4+ T cells from blood buffy coats. This chain's CDR3 is CASGRGGIGAFF. CDR3 bases: TGTGCTAGTGGCCGAGGGGGTATAGGAGCTTTCTTT.